This T cell receptor beta chain was retrieved from a study of blood T cells in healthy people across ages. Study context: Template switching captured about one barcoded beta molecule per two T cells.

Germline V gene sequence: CDR1 MDHEN, CDR2 SYDVKM. This CDR3 has 15 residues. The ends were cut back, 4 bases at V and 3 bases at J, with 13 bases in the middle. General observations from the study: More naive CD4+ cells and higher diversity were found in long-lived than in aged donors.

The second PCR ran roughly 6 to 11 cycles with a sample-barcoded 5' primer and J-beta primers. Researchers report that a template-switch adaptor with 12 random nucleotides tagged each cDNA molecule. TCRdb re-called the 5' RACE reads through MiXCR, storing one row per CDR3 protein. This sample has around 650,000 distinct CDR3 sequences, with about 43% found just once. In the case of this clonotype: The antigen is unknown.

This receptor was identified in a man older than 75 in good health. Sequencing input: blood. This rearrangement joins TRBV28 to TRBJ1-5, with a possible D match to TRBD1 (5 bases). CDR3 bases: TGTGCCAGCAGTTCGGACACTGCCGACAATCAGCCCCAGCATTTT. It specifies CASSSDTADNQPQHF.